The 6 T cell receptor beta chains listed next were all sequenced from one sample in a study of T cells in tumors after PD-1 blockade. The data were produced by immunoSEQ multiplex PCR, yet TCRdb's version contains in-frame clones alone and is incomplete. The data show tens of thousands of clones, under 85% seen once. Specimen: PBMCs, collected before anti-PD-1 therapy. All receptors come from a human donor with advanced basal cell or squamous cell carcinoma (not recorded which).

The V and J genes are TRBV4-2 and TRBJ2-3; TRBD2 matches 13 bases. CDR1 LGHNA and CDR2 YNFKEQ come from the germline V gene. This CDR3 contains 19 residues. The V segment lost 1 base and the J segment 12 bases; nucleotides outside the gene matches: 19. CDR3 DNA sequence: TGTGCCAGCAGCCAAGGACTAGCGGGAGGAGGTGCAAGGCAGCTTGGTCAGTATTTT. It is translated as CASSQGLAGGGARQLGQYF.

The CDR3 DNA reads TGCGCCAGCAGCCTCAATTCCGGGACAGGGGTAGGAGGCTACACCTTC. Amino acid sequence: CASSLNSGTGVGGYTF. The V call is TRBV4-1, the J call TRBJ1-2, with 10 positions matching TRBD1. The CDR3 is 16 residues long. V lost 4 bases to trimming and J lost 8 bases; unmatched junction nucleotides: 13. Germline V gene lookup returns CDR1 MGHRA and CDR2 YSYEKL.

This chain links TRBV5-1 with TRBJ2-2; 10 bases align to TRBD1. This CDR3 has 17 amino acids. V was clipped by 1 base and J by 3 bases; unmatched bases: 6. Germline V lookup: CDR1 SGHRS, CDR2 YFSETQ. The CDR3 loop is CASSLIGTGDYTGELFF. For the CDR3, the DNA is TGCGCCAGCAGCTTGATTGGGACAGGGGATTACACCGGGGAGCTGTTTTTT.

This clone has a handful of counts. The chain joins TRBV7-6 to TRBJ2-1; the D is unclear. The CDR3 is 14 residues long. Germline V gene data show CDR1 as SGHVS and CDR2 as FNYEAQ. V lost 1 base and J lost 7, with 11 bases in between. Here the CDR3 reads CASSLEFRLNEQFF. CDR3 nucleotide sequence: TGTGCCAGCAGCTTAGAGTTCCGGTTAAATGAGCAGTTCTTC.

The rearrangement joins TRBV11-3 to TRBJ1-3; the D is unclear. This CDR3 contains 15 residues. Germline assignment: CDR1 SGHNT and CDR2 YENEEA. The V and J ends lost 1 base and 0 bases respectively, with 7 bases between them. CDR3 DNA sequence: TGTGCCAGCAGCTTAGTGAGCGACTCTGGAAACACCATATATTTT. Protein: CASSLVSDSGNTIYF.

V is TRBV5-6 and J is TRBJ1-5; no clear D gene. Looked up from germline, CDR1 is SGHDT and CDR2 is YYEEEE. Trimming took off 1 base at V and 3 bases at J, with 11 bases between the two ends. CDR3 length equals 15 residues. The CDR3 here is CASSLQGLPNQPQHF. The CDR3 nucleotides read TGTGCCAGCAGCTTGCAAGGGTTGCCCAATCAGCCCCAGCATTTT.